These T cell receptor beta chains were read from a single sample in a study of human T cells and chemical hapten exposure. One entry per CDR3 protein results from TCRdb running MiXCR on the RACE reads. The data hold under 400,000 distinct CDR3 sequences, with roughly 4.6% observed a single time. Sample: whole blood, taken in connection with sensitization to the hapten diphenylcyclopropenone (DPC). The receptors stem from a woman in her 50s with alopecia areata. Some clones in this sample may be carry-over from other donors' samples. CDR3s include the opening cysteine and the closing phenylalanine or tryptophan. The D gene is left open where the match is weak. Size is stated for part of the rows, as once, few or many counts, or as a class when the clone is expanded.

. . TRBJ1-2 TRBV25-1 TGTGCCAGCATCGGGGGGGAAACCTATGGCTACACCTTC CASIGGETYGYTF
many . TRBJ2-7 TRBV3-1 TGTGCCAGCAGCCAAGTCCGGCTTTCCTACGAGCAGTACTTC CASSQVRLSYEQYF
many . TRBJ2-1 TRBV3-1 TGTGCCAGCAGCCCCTCCGGGGCCGAACAGTTCTTC CASSPSGAEQFF
few . TRBJ2-2 TRBV20-1 TGCAGTGCCAGCATAACCGGGGAGCTGTTTTTT CSASITGELFF
. . TRBJ2-3 TRBV24-1 TGTGCCACCAGTGTAGGACGGACCCTAACAGATACGCAGTATTTT CATSVGRTLTDTQYF
few . TRBJ2-3 TRBV12-5 TGTGCTAGTGGTTTGAAGGGAAGTGATACGCAGTATTTT CASGLKGSDTQYF
few TRBD1 TRBJ1-3 TRBV28 TGTGCCAGCAGCCTACAGGGGCCCGGCTCTGGAAACACCATATATTTT CASSLQGPGSGNTIYF
few TRBD1 TRBJ2-3 TRBV12-3/TRBV12-4 TGTGCCAGCAGTTCCTCAGACAGGGTGGAAGATACGCAGTATTTT CASSSSDRVEDTQYF
few . TRBJ2-6 TRBV6-1 TGTGCCAGCAGTGAAGGACAGGTGCCATTTGGGGCCAACGTCCTGACTTTC CASSEGQVPFGANVLTF
few . TRBJ2-5 TRBV7-7 TGTGCCAGCAGCCTAAGAACTCCCGCCCCCCAAGAGACCCAGTACTTC CASSLRTPAPQETQYF
many . TRBJ1-2 TRBV20-1 TGCAGTGCTCCCACAGGCTCCTATGGCTACACCTTC CSAPTGSYGYTF
many TRBD1 TRBJ1-2 TRBV10-3 TGTGCCACTTTAAAGACAGGGGGCAGTCACAACTATGGCTACACCTTC CATLKTGGSHNYGYTF
few . TRBJ1-5 TRBV12-3/TRBV12-4 TGTGCCAGCAGTTTCGAGCGGGAGGGCAATCAGCCCCAGCATTTT CASSFEREGNQPQHF
few . TRBJ2-5 TRBV28 TGTGCCAGCAGTGGTAGGGCGAGGACCCAGTACTTC CASSGRARTQYF
many . TRBJ1-2 TRBV20-1 TGCAGTGCTAGTAGCCCCTCAATCTATGGCTACACCTTC CSASSPSIYGYTF
many TRBD1 TRBJ2-7 TRBV28 TGTGCCAGCAGACCCGGGACAGGTCTCTACGAGCAGTACTTC CASRPGTGLYEQYF
few . TRBJ1-5 TRBV10-3 TGTGCCATCAGTGATTCTACCCGGTCGGGGGGACAGCCCCAGCATTTT CAISDSTRSGGQPQHF
many TRBD1 TRBJ2-4 TRBV28 TGTGCCAGCAGCCCCGCCGGACAGGGTCTAGCCAAAAACATTCAGTACTTC CASSPAGQGLAKNIQYF
many . TRBJ2-2 TRBV6-1 TGTGCCAGCAGTATAACTAGCTCGAACGGGGAGCTGTTTTTT CASSITSSNGELFF
. . TRBJ2-5 TRBV5-1 TGCGCCAGCAGCGTTTACAGGGACCAAGAGACCCAGTACTTC CASSVYRDQETQYF
few TRBD1 TRBJ2-7 TRBV12-3/TRBV12-4 TGTGCCAGCAGTACTACAGGGGTCGGGGAGCAGTACTTC CASSTTGVGEQYF
few . TRBJ2-2 TRBV6-4 TGTGCCAGCAGTGCGGATGGGGACGTCACCGGGGAGCTGTTTTTT CASSADGDVTGELFF
many . TRBJ1-1 TRBV7-8 TGTGCCAGCAGCCGCCGAGAGATGGGGGGAGAAGCTTTCTTT CASSRREMGGEAFF
. TRBD2 TRBJ2-3 TRBV20-1 TGCAGTGCGGAGAAGCGGGGGGCCGTCCCTTGGGATACGCAGTATTTT CSAEKRGAVPWDTQYF
. . TRBJ1-3 TRBV9 TGTGCCAGCAGCGTAGACGGAAACACCATATATTTT CASSVDGNTIYF
few . TRBJ2-1 TRBV2 TGTGCCAGCGTGCGGGGTGGCAATGAGCAGTTCTTC CASVRGGNEQFF
many . TRBJ2-1 TRBV6-1 TGTGCCAGCTCGACAGGGAGGCATGAGCAGTTCTTC CASSTGRHEQFF
few . TRBJ1-1 TRBV10-3 TGTGCCATCAGTGAGTCCAAATTAGTGGGGAACACTGAAGCTTTCTTT CAISESKLVGNTEAFF
many . TRBJ1-5 TRBV7-4 TGTGCCACAGGCTGCGAGAGGGGCGCGGGGCCCCAGCATTTT CATGCERGAGPQHF
many . TRBJ2-1 TRBV11-3 TGTGCCAGCAGCTACTCACTACAGGGCCCTGAGCAGTTCTTC CASSYSLQGPEQFF
many TRBD1 TRBJ2-7 TRBV5-1 TGCGCCAGCAGCCCGACAGGGATCGAGCAGTACTTC CASSPTGIEQYF
few . TRBJ1-1 TRBV20-1 TGCAGTGCTAGAAGGGGGACGGCGACCAACACTGAAGCTTTCTTT CSARRGTATNTEAFF
few . TRBJ2-5 TRBV27 TGTGCCAGCTCGGGGGCCATACAAGAGACCCAGTACTTC CASSGAIQETQYF
. . TRBJ2-3 TRBV2 TGTGCCAGCACATTCAGGTCAGATACGCAGTATTTT CASTFRSDTQYF
many TRBD2 TRBJ2-7 TRBV5-1 TGCGCCAGCAGCTTGGGGGAGTGGGGACTAGCGGGGAATACCGACTCCTACGAGCAGTACTTC CASSLGEWGLAGNTDSYEQYF
many TRBD2 TRBJ2-3 TRBV28 TGTGCCAGCAGTTCCACTCCCGTTAGCGGGAGGGCCGATGATACGCAGTATTTT CASSSTPVSGRADDTQYF
. . TRBJ1-6 TRBV7-8 TGTGCCAGCAGCTTAGCAGCGAGGACCCTCCACTTT CASSLAARTLHF
. . TRBJ1-1 TRBV4-1 TGCGCCAGCAGCCAAGAACCGACGATCCAAGCTTTCTTT CASSQEPTIQAFF
few . TRBJ1-5 TRBV7-8 TGTGCCAGCAGCCCTTTGGACAGCTATAGCAATCAGCCCCAGCATTTT CASSPLDSYSNQPQHF
many . TRBJ2-1 TRBV29-1 TGCAGCGTTGAAGGTTCGTCAGGAGCTTCCTACAATGAGCAGTTCTTC CSVEGSSGASYNEQFF
few TRBD2 TRBJ2-1 TRBV5-1 TGCGCCAGCAAGAGACTAGCGGGGGAAAGCTCCTACAATGAGCAGTTCTTC CASKRLAGESSYNEQFF
many . TRBJ1-1 TRBV24-1 TGTGCCACCATCCGCTCAATGAACACTGAAGCTTTCTTT CATIRSMNTEAFF
many TRBD1 TRBJ2-3 TRBV7-6 TGTGCCAGCAGCTTAGTAGGGGGCGAGGATACGCAGTATTTT CASSLVGGEDTQYF
many . TRBJ1-6 TRBV6-5 TGTGCCAGCAGACCCCAGACATCCAGCTCCTATAATTCACCCCTCCACTTT CASRPQTSSSYNSPLHF
. . TRBJ1-5 TRBV6-6 TGTGCCAGCAGAGACCCGAGCAATCAGCCCCAGCATTTT CASRDPSNQPQHF
many . TRBJ2-1 TRBV6-1 TGTGCCACCGGCCCGGACTTAATGAATGAGCAGTTCTTC CATGPDLMNEQFF
few . TRBJ2-7 TRBV21-1 TGTGCCAGCACCTGGAGGGCCCGCTACGAGCAGTACTTC CASTWRARYEQYF
. TRBD1 TRBJ2-5 TRBV7-2 TGTGCCAGCAGCTCAGGGGGCGCCCTCGGAGAGACCCAGTACTTC CASSSGGALGETQYF
many . TRBJ2-5 TRBV4-1 TGCGCCAGCAGCCAAGATGAGCAGGACCAAGAGACCCAGTACTTC CASSQDEQDQETQYF
many . TRBJ1-5 TRBV7-2 TGTGCCAGCAGCTTTATCAGGGATCAGCCCCAGCATTTT CASSFIRDQPQHF
few TRBD2 TRBJ2-1 TRBV7-9 TGTGCCAGCAGCCCGCGCCCCGGGGGGTGGGAGAGCTCCTACAATGAGCAGTTCTTC CASSPRPGGWESSYNEQFF
. . TRBJ2-2 TRBV12-3/TRBV12-4 TGTGCCAGCAGTTCCCGGGCCTACACCGGGGAGCTGTTTTTT CASSSRAYTGELFF
many . TRBJ1-1 TRBV12-3/TRBV12-4 TGTGCCAGCAGTTCCGCGACTGAAGCTTTCTTT CASSSATEAFF
few . TRBJ2-1 TRBV5-8 TGTGCCAGCAGCTTGGGGGACTTCTACAATGAGCAGTTCTTC CASSLGDFYNEQFF